This T cell receptor beta chain was found in a study of cytomegalovirus exposure and HLA in healthy donors (dated by TCRdb to about 2017). Background on the whole study: According to an earlier analysis of a few hundred of the donors, some 180 million T cells yielded over 100 million unique TCR beta sequences and 276 Gb of sequence data. An early release covering roughly 640 HLA-typed donors comprised about 320 gigabases of sequencing data and approximately 80 million unique TCR sequences. Of the roughly 400 genotyped donors, 81% fell in the genetic ancestry cluster associated with self-reported Caucasian donors. The study was designed to test whether signatures of past pathogen exposure could be identified by cataloging public T cell receptors. The T cell repertoires of 550 to 850 subjects were profiled by immunosequencing and related to cytomegalovirus serostatus. A separate validation cohort of approximately 130 different subjects was used in addition to the approximately 700-subject first cohort. To predict cytomegalovirus infection status, the study brought together high-throughput TCR immunosequencing, statistical association of individual TCRs with disease status, and machine learning. To study patterns of TCR occurrence, a later analysis re-analyzed previously published TCR beta repertoires from around 660 donors and added high-resolution HLA genotyping. Rather than drawing on any new phenotypic data, the later analysis identified candidate immune exposures from TCR beta sequences and the way those sequences occurred across donors. An earlier analysis of around 540 of the donors applied high-throughput TCR beta sequencing to assess whether each TCR beta V gene segment acted as functional or pseudogenic. Donor age, sex, ethnicity and CMV serostatus were compiled alongside the repertoire data. A later genetic analysis took genome-wide SNP genotypes for 398 of the 666 donors and used that subset as a discovery cohort. All discovery cohort repertoires had been generated using a single sequencing platform. HLA typing covered class I and class II loci at four-digit resolution. The number of typed donors differed by locus: about 620-640 for A, B, C, DRB1 and DQB1; 522 for DQA1; approximately 600 for DPA1; and 400 to 480 for DPB1. Five DR-DQ haplotypes were handled as single units for association and clustering because linkage in the cohort was strong. Across around 400 genotyped donors of the cohort, an average of about 220,000 unique TCR beta nucleotide sequences per donor were sequenced, and roughly a sixth of those sequences were non-productive.

Preparation of the library involved the immunoSEQ multiplex PCR assay. The multiplex PCR relied on a mix of 60 forward primers for TCR Vbeta segments and 13 reverse primers for TCR Jbeta segments. Amplification of the CDR3 region of rearranged TCR beta genes was performed with a multiplex PCR assay on genomic DNA. Amplified TCR beta libraries were sequenced as 87-base-pair reads on the Illumina HiSeq System. From the authors' description of their analysis: In a later analysis, some 80 million unique TCR beta chains were counted across the 500 to 850 repertoires, and around 11 million of these chains were shared by at least two donors. Raw reads were error-corrected and collapsed into unique sequences with a nearest-neighbor algorithm that merged closely related sequences to remove PCR and sequencing errors. To assign V, D and J gene segments, CDR3 sequences were aligned to IMGT reference sequences. For a sequence to be retained, at least a six-nucleotide match to both a V gene segment and a J gene segment was required. A rearrangement counted as productive if the CDR3 had no stop codons and remained in frame with V and J, and every other rearrangement counted as non-productive. CDR3 was defined according to IMGT convention as the region running from the second conserved V-encoded cysteine to the conserved J-encoded phenylalanine. The earlier analysis of about 570 of the donors excluded any sequence lacking an unambiguous match to a single V gene segment. In an earlier analysis of a few hundred of the donors, V segments were called functional above 56.7% productive rearrangements and were called segregating when the between-donor standard deviation exceeded 5%. To diagnose cytomegalovirus status from the catalog of TCR beta chain sequences, a statistical classification framework was built. In a later analysis, V and J genes were assigned by comparing TCR nucleotide sequences against IMGT/GENE-DB human TR gene sequences. The TCRdist pipeline was used in a later analysis to assign CDR3 sequences and most-parsimonious VDJ recombination scenarios. In a later analysis, each TCR beta chain was defined by its CDR3 amino acid sequence together with its V-gene family, and reads lacking a unique V-gene family were excluded. In a later analysis, 450 to 600 highly shared, low-generation-probability nucleotide sequences were removed to address suspected cross-contamination and a sequencing artifact. For each public chain, a later analysis derived a clonal expansion index from normalized ranks of inferred template counts within each repertoire. In a later analysis, generation probabilities were computed with a VDJ recombination model fitted to out-of-frame rearrangements, and the resulting probabilities were checked against IGoR. In a later analysis, TCR-TCR, TCR-HLA and TCR-CMV co-occurrence was scored with hypergeometric tests, and a repertoire-size bias correction was applied to TCR pairs. In a later analysis, false discovery rates were estimated by permuting HLA or CMV assignments 20 times. In a later analysis, co-occurring TCRs were grouped with DBSCAN, and TCRdist sequence similarity was added when clustering was performed within HLA-allele-positive subsets. Co-occurrence clustering excluded repertoires with fewer than 30,000 or more than 120,000 public chains, plus five with anomalous nucleotide sharing. TCRdb took this table from immuneACCESS and kept in-frame rearrangements with V and J called. Such tables lack part of the clones; where checked against another copy, unresolved V genes explain under half of the gap, and the rest is unexplained. V, J and clone size derive from that table, while D and trimming were established from the DNA sequence. The sample's own table lists 75,000 to 80,000 clones. The ten largest clones take up about 3.8% of the sample.

A note on this clone: This clone's antigen is unknown.

General findings and caveats noted by the study authors: In a later genetic analysis, fewer N-insertions in productive TCRs were reported among donors in an Asian-associated ancestry cluster than the approximately 630-donor mean. This cohort had only TCR beta chains sequenced, and the lack of alpha or paired-chain data limited which features could be detected. Presence/absence analyses assumed roughly uniform sequencing depth across donors, an assumption that may not hold. In a later analysis, TCR association rates were found to vary across HLA loci, with the most associated TCRs seen for DRB1 alleles and the fewest for HLA-C alleles. In a later analysis, most CMV-associated TCR beta chains were found to appear HLA-restricted, with HLA associations seemingly driven largely by CMV exposure. The study listed 164 TCR beta chains as associated with cytomegalovirus. It was suggested by the authors that the approach could potentially be generalized to other disease states and immunological phenotypes. When HLA alleles, especially DR and DQ, strongly co-occurred, TCR associations were difficult to assign to individual alleles. According to a later analysis, parvovirus B19, influenza, CMV and Epstein-Barr virus appeared linked to several top co-occurrence clusters. A later analysis associated 15,000 to 20,000 TCR beta sequences with specific HLA alleles at a false discovery rate of 0.05. In a later analysis, HLA-associated TCR beta chains were found to be more clonally expanded and to have lower generation probabilities than equally common non-associated chains. The only immune exposure information available for the cohort was CMV serostatus. A further reported finding was that TCR beta sequences accurately predicted the HLA-A and HLA-B alleles for most subjects in the first cohort. A cluster of highly shared sequence variants was judged likely to represent a technical artifact of the sequencing pipeline. Broadly in line with IMGT annotations, most TCR beta V segments showed up in productive rearrangements about 87% or about 30% of the time in an earlier analysis of about 500 of the donors. Because HLA typing was missing for some donors at each locus, association tests included only the typed subset. Because counts were too low, about 18 rarely observed V segments, including chromosome 9 orphons, were excluded from the earlier analysis of some 590 of the donors. Most TCR sequences were seen in very few donors, while some public TCRs were found in many individuals. In vitro tests confirmed that three of the cytomegalovirus-associated TCR beta chains recognize cytomegalovirus antigens. Cytomegalovirus status was reported to be diagnosed by the classifier with high specificity and sensitivity in both the original and validation cohorts. Linkage disequilibrium might explain the correlated functional status among segregating V segments, but an unknown experimental factor could not be ruled out. In a later genetic analysis, a missense DCLRE1C variant was associated with V-gene and J-gene trimming of TCR beta chains, and the association was replicated in an independent cohort.

The cohort consisted of 600 to 700 healthy bone marrow donors. At the time of sampling, every cohort member was nominally healthy, though immune exposures that went unrecorded were likely present. The donor was CMV seropositive and belonged to the group of 270 or so seropositive cohort members. Every donor gave a peripheral blood sample, and the peripheral blood mononuclear cells from that sample were used for TCR beta sequencing. The Qiagen DNeasy Blood Extraction Kit was used to extract genomic DNA from the blood cell samples. The sample taken for sequencing was PBMCs. The source is a man aged 18 to 29 in good health and CMV-seropositive.

CDR3 region: CASSYEGDQPQHF. The DNA is as follows: TGTGCCAGCAGCTACGAGGGGGATCAGCCCCAGCATTTT. In this chain, TRBV9 is recombined with TRBJ1-5, and possibly TRBD1, on 6 matching bases. The germline V gene supplies CDR1 SGDLS and CDR2 YYNGEE. There are 13 amino acids in the CDR3, from cysteine to phenylalanine inclusive. The entry retains the CDR3 DNA only, 39 bases that are in frame from base 1. V and J are truncated by 4 bases and 5 bases respectively, leaving an intervening sequence of 10 bases.